One sample yielded the 15 T cell receptor beta chains listed below, sequenced in a study of technical replicates of blood from several donors. The method was immunoSEQ multiplex PCR; TCRdb's version includes in-frame clones alone and lacks a portion of them. The repertoire consists of under 110,000 clones, with around 96% occurring once and the leading ten covering roughly 0.21%. The sequenced sample was T cells isolated from PBMCs. These receptor sequences come from a human donor in good health.

The chain has TRBV5-4 and TRBJ1-1, with D unresolved. CDR1 and CDR2 from the germline V gene are SGHNT and YYREEE (reference sequence). Trimming removed 4 bases at V and 2 bases at J, with 15 bases between. CDR3 length equals 15 residues. The CDR3 DNA sequence: TGTGCCAGCAGCCCCGGGAGGGCAGGCAACACTGAAGCTTTCTTT. Protein product: CASSPGRAGNTEAFF.

This chain connects TRBV28 to TRBJ2-3; the match to TRBD1 covers 7 bases. The germline gives CDR1 MDHEN, CDR2 SYDVKM. The CDR3 is 16 amino acids. The junction had 9 bases not matched to a gene; V was cut back by 6 bases and J by 0 bases. CDR3 region: CASRTSPGQSTDTQYF. CDR3 nucleotide sequence: TGTGCCAGCAGAACGTCACCGGGACAGAGCACAGATACGCAGTATTTT.

This clone occurred once. The chain recombines TRBV29-1 with TRBJ1-2; D is undetermined. CDR1 is SQVTM and CDR2 is ANQGSEA in the germline V gene. CDR3 size: 12 residues. V lost 1 base and J lost 5, with 8 bases in between. DNA of the CDR3: TGCAGCGTTGAAGGTTCAGAATATGGCTACACCTTC. Its translation is CSVEGSEYGYTF.

The V call is TRBV21-1, the J call TRBJ1-5; the D call of TRBD1 is as the table states it, not checked on the DNA. TRBV21-1 is an annotated pseudogene. The CDR3 is made up of 16 amino acids. The chain's CDR3 is CASSMKGVVGNQPQHF. The CDR3 DNA reads as TGTGCCAGCAGCATGAAGGGGGTGGTTGGGAATCAGCCCCAGCATTTT.

The CDR3 coding sequence is TGTGCCAGCAGCTTCTTGTTACTCAGGGTCGGGTATAATTCACCCCTCCACTTT. Translation: CASSFLLLRVGYNSPLHF. The rearrangement links TRBV7-2 to TRBJ1-6; TRBD1 might be the D (5 bases). The CDR3 runs 18 residues. Germline V gene lookup returns CDR1 SGHTA and CDR2 FQGNSA. Trimming left V 3 bases short and J 4 bases short, with 19 bases between.

The gene calls are TRBV5-1 and TRBJ2-7; 8 bases fit TRBD2. The germline CDR1 and CDR2 sequences are SGHRS and YFSETQ. The CDR3 spans 15 residues. The junction had 7 bases not matched to a gene; V was cut back by 1 base and J by 4 bases. The CDR3 region has the DNA TGCGCCAGCAGCTTGATGAGCGGGAGATATTACGAGCAGTACTTC. Translating gives CASSLMSGRYYEQYF.

DNA of the CDR3: TGTGCCATCAGGGGGACAGCCAGCTTTTACGAGCAGTACTTC. This translates into CAIRGTASFYEQYF. This rearrangement joins TRBV10-3 to TRBJ2-7; 7 nucleotides agree with TRBD1. The junction had 9 bases not matched to a gene; V was cut back by 6 bases and J by 4 bases. Germline loops: CDR1 ENHRY, CDR2 SYGVKD. This CDR3 contains 14 residues.

This clone was found once. CDR3 in amino acids: CASSQGDRGPYNEQFF. The CDR3 DNA sequence: TGCGCCAGCAGCCAAGGGGACAGGGGGCCTTACAATGAGCAGTTCTTC. The V and J genes are TRBV4-1 and TRBJ2-1, with 12 bases matching TRBD1. The CDR3 consists of 16 residues. Trimming removed 1 base from V and 4 bases from J; junction bases left unmatched: 2. Per germline, CDR1 MGHRA and CDR2 YSYEKL.

In this sample, this clone turned up once. The chain has TRBV7-2 and TRBJ2-5; D gene uncertain. This CDR3 has 15 residues. V dropped 3 bases and J dropped 1 base, with 12 bases sitting between them. Per the germline V gene, CDR1 is SGHTA and CDR2 is FQGNSA. CDR3 sequence reads: CASSLRTIVQETQYF. The CDR3 DNA reads TGTGCCAGCAGCTTGCGCACTATCGTCCAAGAGACCCAGTACTTC.

The genes are TRBV6-5 and TRBJ2-1; 7 nucleotides line up with TRBD2. The CDR3 has 15 residues. In germline, CDR1 is MNHEY, CDR2 SVGAGI. J lost 6 bases, V lost 2 bases, and 7 bases had no gene match. The CDR3 spells CASSYLSGPGNEQFF. In DNA form, the CDR3 reads TGTGCCAGCAGTTACCTTAGCGGGCCAGGCAATGAGCAGTTCTTC.

The V call is TRBV4-1, the J call TRBJ1-5; 7 nucleotides agree with TRBD1. The CDR3 is 15 amino acids. The V gene end was trimmed by 4 bases and the J gene end by 2 bases; junction bases not matched to a gene: 5. Germline values: CDR1 MGHRA, CDR2 YSYEKL. CDR3 nucleotides: TGCGCCAGCAGCCGACTCGGGACAGGCAATCAGCCCCAGCATTTT. It specifies CASSRLGTGNQPQHF.

This clone was seen only once. The genes are TRBV12-5 and TRBJ2-2, with a tentative D call TRBD2 (6 bases). V was cut by 5 bases and J by 6 bases, with 13 bases left in between. The CDR3 has 14 amino acids. Germline V gene sequence: CDR1 LGHNT, CDR2 FRNRAP. CDR3 in DNA: TGTGCTAGTGGTGCGGGGCTGAAGTCCGGGGAGCTGTTTTTT. It specifies CASGAGLKSGELFF.

V usage is TRBV5-1 and J usage is TRBJ1-2; 11 bases line up with TRBD1. Losses at the gene ends were 4 bases for V and 3 bases for J; bases not matched to a gene: 5. This CDR3 is built from 15 residues. Germline CDR1 is SGHRS and CDR2 is YFSETQ. The CDR3 region has the DNA TGCGCCAGCAGCGAGGGACAGGGGGAATACTATGGCTACACCTTC. It yields the protein CASSEGQGEYYGYTF.

The chain links TRBV6-5 to TRBJ1-1, with D unresolved. The CDR3 totals 15 residues. Germline V gene sequence: CDR1 MNHEY, CDR2 SVGAGI. Trimming took 0 bases from V and 6 from J, leaving 14 bases between them. Written as DNA, the CDR3 is TGTGCCAGCAGTTACTCGACTACAGAGGGTCCTGAAGCTTTCTTT. Encoded protein: CASSYSTTEGPEAFF.

This chain connects TRBV27 to TRBJ1-1, with 7 positions matching TRBD1. This CDR3 has 14 residues. From germline, CDR1 is MNHEY and CDR2 SMNVEV (reference sequence). V was pared by 0 bases and J by 3 bases, with 1 base of the junction left unmatched. For the CDR3, the DNA is TGTGCCAGCAGTTTATCGGGACAGTACACTGAAGCTTTCTTT. This sequence encodes CASSLSGQYTEAFF.